This T cell receptor (beta chain) was observed in a study of blood T cell repertoires in COVID-19. The wider study: Sites across the United States, Italy and Spain contributed samples from acute and convalescent COVID-19. T cells, B-cell-depleted T cells, or PBMCs supplied cDNA or gDNA.

Per the original methods: Reference gene primer amplification gave estimated nucleated cell counts. The protocol was immunoSEQ multiplex PCR, while the TCRdb copy is restricted to in-frame clones and leaves out a portion. V, J and clone size were drawn from that table, and D and trimming were deduced from the DNA. The sample comprises roughly 200,000 clones, approximately 83% of which are singletons, and under 5% rests with the top ten. The germline gives CDR1 LNHDA, CDR2 SQIVND (reference sequence). CDR3 length: 16 amino acids. The trim removed 3 bases at V and 2 bases at J, leaving 7 bases unmatched.

This TCR derives from a man between 45 and 60 years old with active or convalescent COVID-19. The chain recombines TRBV19 with TRBJ2-7, with 10 bases aligning to TRBD1. Sample: peripheral blood. The CDR3 DNA follows: TGTGCCAGTAGTATCCACGGGACAGGGGTTACCTACGAGCAGTACTTC. Protein product: CASSIHGTGVTYEQYF. The complete variable domain, with remaining parts taken from reference TRBV19 and TRBJ2-7, reads DGGITQSPKYLFRKEGQNVTLSCEQNLNHDAMYWYRQDPGQGLRLIYYSQIVNDFQKGDIAEGYSVSREKKESFPLTVTSAQKNPTAFYLCASSIHGTGVTYEQYFGPGTRLTVT.